A single sample gave rise to the 27 T cell receptor beta chains below, sequenced in a study of cytomegalovirus exposure and HLA in healthy donors. PCR employed 60 Vbeta and 13 Jbeta primers. Here immunoSEQ multiplex PCR was the method, and the copy in TCRdb shows in-frame clones only, minus some. The top ten clones hold roughly 2.7% of a sample with around 120,000 clones, about 70% of them seen once. Sequencing was performed on PBMCs. All receptors derive from a middle-aged man in good health and CMV-seropositive.

The chain carries TRBV6-4 and TRBJ1-1; 8 bases are a match to TRBD1. The CDR3 totals 14 residues. V was pared by 3 bases and J by 2 bases, with 2 bases of the junction left unmatched. CDR1 is MRHNA, CDR2 SNTAGT, per germline. CDR3 nucleotides: TGTGCCAGCAGTGAACAGGGGGAAAACACTGAAGCTTTCTTT. Translating gives CASSEQGENTEAFF.

This chain uses TRBV7-6 with TRBJ2-1; D perhaps matches TRBD1 (8 bases). Trimming stripped 5 bases from V and 8 bases from J, with 10 bases between. Germline loops: CDR1 SGHVS, CDR2 FNYEAQ. The CDR3 sequence is 12 residues long. CDR3 sequence: CASSTGGDEQFF. The CDR3 DNA follows: TGTGCCAGCAGCACAGGGGGGGATGAGCAGTTCTTC. The full variable domain, rest sourced from reference TRBV7-6 and TRBJ2-1, is GAGVSQSPRYKVTKRGQDVALRCDPISGHVSLYWYRQALGQGPEFLTYFNYEAQQDKSGLPNDRFSAERPEGSISTLTIQRTEQRDSAMYRCASSTGGDEQFFGPGTRLTVL.

The chain employs TRBV5-1 and TRBJ2-5; TRBD2 matches at 9 bases. The trim removed 0 bases at V and 4 bases at J, leaving 10 bases unmatched. From germline, CDR1 is SGHRS and CDR2 YFSETQ. The CDR3 covers 17 residues. The chain's CDR3 is CASSLAQGGRAGETQYF. CDR3 sequence (DNA): TGCGCCAGCAGCTTGGCCCAGGGCGGGAGGGCCGGAGAGACCCAGTACTTC.

The chain uses TRBV30 and TRBJ1-5; maybe TRBD1 (6 bases). The CDR3 has 13 amino acids. Germline-derived CDR1 and CDR2 are GTSNPN and SVGIG (reference sequence). The V end was cut by 4 bases, the J end by 5 bases, with 12 bases between. CDR3 sequence: CAWNRNRDQPQHF. The CDR3 nucleotides are TGTGCCTGGAACAGAAACAGGGATCAGCCCCAGCATTTT.

This sequence joins TRBV11-2 and TRBJ1-1; 8 bases are shared with TRBD1. The CDR3 is 16 residues long. V shed 1 base and J 4 bases; nucleotides not matched to a gene: 8. The germline gives CDR1 SGHAT, CDR2 FQNNGV. The CDR3, as DNA: TGTGCCAGCAGCTTAGTCCCCGGACAGGGACTCACTGAAGCTTTCTTT. Translating it yields CASSLVPGQGLTEAFF. Looking up the rest from reference TRBV11-2 and TRBJ1-1 gives the full variable domain: EAGVAQSPRYKIIEKRQSVAFWCNPISGHATLYWYQQILGQGPKLLIQFQNNGVVDDSQLPKDRFSAERLKGVDSTLKIQPAKLEDSAVYLCASSLVPGQGLTEAFFGQGTRLTVV.

The V call is TRBV6-6, the J call TRBJ1-4; TRBD1 agrees at 11 bases. V shed 5 bases and J 7 bases; nucleotides not matched to a gene: 6. Germline CDR1 is MNHNY and CDR2 is SVGAGI (reference sequence). The CDR3 extends over 15 amino acids. DNA of the CDR3: TGTGCCAGCAGTCAGGCGGACAGGGGGCCTGAAAAACTGTTTTTT. Protein product: CASSQADRGPEKLFF.

The chain combines TRBV2 with TRBJ1-4, with TRBD1 matching 8 bases. Germline V gene sequence: CDR1 SNHLY, CDR2 FYNNEI. The CDR3 has 15 amino acids. Trimming removed 3 bases from V and 4 bases from J; junction bases left unmatched: 4. CDR3 amino acids: CASSDGGQDNEKLFF. CDR3 DNA: TGTGCCAGCAGTGATGGGGGACAGGATAATGAAAAACTGTTTTTT.

The V and J genes are TRBV7-8 and TRBJ2-3, with D perhaps matching TRBD1 (5 bases). The CDR3 extends over 16 amino acids. In germline, CDR1 is SGHVS, CDR2 FQNEAQ. Trimming took 1 base from V and 0 from J, leaving 11 bases between them. DNA for the CDR3: TGTGCCAGCAGCTTAGGAACAGGACCAAGCACAGATACGCAGTATTTT. This gives the protein CASSLGTGPSTDTQYF. The variable domain in full, with the rest retrieved from reference TRBV7-8 and TRBJ2-3, is GAGVSQSPRYKVAKRGQDVALRCDPISGHVSLFWYQQALGQGPEFLTYFQNEAQLDKSGLPSDRFFAERPEGSVSTLKIQRTQQEDSAVYLCASSLGTGPSTDTQYFGPGTRLTVL.

This clone was seen more than once but under ten times. The V gene is TRBV27, the J gene TRBJ2-7; 9 bases line up with TRBD1. Germline-derived CDR1 and CDR2 are MNHEY and SMNVEV (reference sequence). The V gene end was trimmed by 5 bases and the J gene end by 6 bases; junction bases not matched to a gene: 8. This CDR3 has 14 residues. The CDR3 sequence is CASSQHRGPFEQYF. DNA for the CDR3: TGTGCCAGCAGTCAACACAGGGGGCCTTTCGAGCAGTACTTC.

CDR3 DNA sequence: TGTGCCAGCAGCTTACTCCTGGCGGGGGCAGGAGGGGAGCTGTTTTTT. Its translation is CASSLLLAGAGGELFF. J is TRBJ2-2 and V is TRBV7-3; perhaps TRBD2 as D (7 bases). CDR1 is SGHTA, CDR2 FQGTGA, per germline. This CDR3 is 16 amino acids long. Trimming stripped 2 bases from V and 8 bases from J, with 18 bases between.

This chain joins TRBV5-1 and TRBJ1-2, with D perhaps matching TRBD1 (6 bases). Germline V lookup: CDR1 SGHRS, CDR2 YFSETQ. This CDR3 is built from 14 residues. V was cut by 4 bases and J by 8 bases, with 18 bases left in between. The CDR3 here is CASSPRTGFGGYTF. The CDR3 DNA reads as TGCGCCAGCAGCCCCAGAACAGGGTTCGGGGGCTACACCTTC.

CDR3 protein: CASSHNVQVKKGYTF. The CDR3, as DNA: TGTGCCAGCAGCCACAACGTACAGGTGAAGAAAGGCTACACCTTC. This rearrangement joins TRBV5-4 to TRBJ1-2, with a possible D match to TRBD1 (5 bases). Trimming stripped 4 bases from V and 8 bases from J, with 21 bases between. The germline V gene has CDR1 SGHNT and CDR2 YYREEE (reference sequence). This CDR3 spans 15 amino acids. Variable domain in full (rest from reference TRBV5-4 and TRBJ1-2): ETGVTQSPTHLIKTRGQQVTLRCSSQSGHNTVSWYQQALGQGPQFIFQYYREEENGRGNFPPRFSGLQFPNYSSELNVNALELDDSALYLCASSHNVQVKKGYTFGSGTRLTVV.

This chain uses TRBV2 with TRBJ1-5; 9 bases map to TRBD1. CDR1 is SNHLY and CDR2 is FYNNEI in the germline V gene. The CDR3 runs 14 residues. V lost 6 bases to trimming and J lost 6 bases; unmatched junction nucleotides: 6. CDR3 in DNA: TGTGCCAGCAGGGACAGGGGAGAGGGTCAGCCCCAGCATTTT. Translated: CASRDRGEGQPQHF.

The gene calls are TRBV19 and TRBJ2-5, with 10 bases lining up with TRBD1. With V trimmed by 4 bases and J by 11 bases, 13 bases remained unmatched. The V gene's germline CDR1 is LNHDA and CDR2 SQIVND (reference sequence). CDR3 length: 15 residues. CDR3 region: CASSTGQGGGGEQYF. CDR3 coding DNA: TGTGCCAGTAGTACCGGACAGGGGGGCGGCGGGGAGCAGTACTTC.

CDR3 coding DNA: TGTGCCATCAGTCAGGGGTCCAGGGAGACCCAGTACTTC. Translation: CAISQGSRETQYF. This chain uses TRBV10-3 with TRBJ2-5; possible D gene TRBD1, 6 bases. This CDR3 comprises 13 residues. The V gene's germline CDR1 is ENHRY and CDR2 SYGVKD. V was clipped by 5 bases and J by 5 bases, with 12 bases between them.

This chain links TRBV10-3 with TRBJ1-4; D call uncertain. V lost 10 bases and J 4 bases, leaving 13 bases between the germline ends. CDR3 size: 13 residues. Looked up from germline, CDR1 is ENHRY and CDR2 is SYGVKD. CDR3 nucleotide sequence: TGTGCCACCCGTGTCCCAGTTAATGAAAAACTGTTTTTT. It specifies CATRVPVNEKLFF.

This sequence joins TRBV7-9 and TRBJ2-5; a possible D gene is TRBD2 (6 bases). CDR3 length equals 14 residues. V was clipped by 5 bases and J by 1 base, with 11 bases between them. Per germline, CDR1 SEHNR and CDR2 FQNEAQ (reference sequence). The chain's CDR3 is CASSQGDSQETQYF. CDR3 in DNA: TGTGCCAGCAGCCAAGGGGACTCCCAAGAGACCCAGTACTTC. Filled out from reference TRBV7-9 and TRBJ2-5, the complete variable domain reads DTGVSQNPRHKITKRGQNVTFRCDPISEHNRLYWYRQTLGQGPEFLTYFQNEAQLEKSRLLSDRFSAERPKGSFSTLEIQRTEQGDSAMYLCASSQGDSQETQYFGPGTRLLVL.

The chain carries TRBV18 and TRBJ2-5; 7 bases align to TRBD1. Germline CDR1 reads KGHSH; CDR2 reads LQKENI. This CDR3 has 13 amino acids. J gave up 4 bases and V 6 bases, and 5 bases lay outside the gene matches. CDR3 sequence (DNA): TGTGCCAGCTCCCCGACAGGGACAGAGACCCAGTACTTC. Encoded protein: CASSPTGTETQYF. Full variable domain (outside the CDR3, taken from reference TRBV18 and TRBJ2-5): NAGVMQNPRHLVRRRGQEARLRCSPMKGHSHVYWYRQLPEEGLKFMVYLQKENIIDESGMPKERFSAEFPKEGPSILRIQQVVRGDSAAYFCASSPTGTETQYFGPGTRLLVL.

The chain links TRBV4-1 to TRBJ1-3; 7 nucleotides line up with TRBD1. The CDR3 is 17 amino acids. CDR1 is MGHRA, CDR2 YSYEKL, per germline. V shed 3 bases, J shed 4 bases, and the junction held 12 bases outside the gene matches. The CDR3 reads CASSQDPGAGGGNTIYF. The CDR3 DNA reads TGCGCCAGCAGCCAGGATCCTGGCGCAGGGGGAGGAAACACCATATATTTT.

The rearrangement uses TRBV7-8 and TRBJ1-3; D possibly corresponds to TRBD1 (6 bases). The length of the CDR3 is 17 residues. Germline-derived CDR1 and CDR2 are SGHVS and FQNEAQ. Trimming left V 4 bases short and J 1 base short, with 17 bases between. In DNA, the CDR3 is TGTGCCAGCAGCTCGGTGGGGGGGGCCAGGTCTGGAAACACCATATATTTT. Residues: CASSSVGGARSGNTIYF.

The chain couples TRBV18 to TRBJ2-7; no clear D. This CDR3 is built from 12 residues. Trimming pared 0 bases from V and 7 bases from J, leaving 7 bases between. CDR1 is KGHSH and CDR2 is LQKENI in the germline V gene. CDR3 sequence: CASSPPAGEQYF. The CDR3 DNA reads TGTGCCAGCTCACCACCGGCCGGGGAGCAGTACTTC.

This clone was seen a handful of times. The rearrangement uses TRBV5-4 and TRBJ2-7; 10 bases are shared with TRBD2. The CDR3 runs 16 residues. In germline, CDR1 is SGHNT, CDR2 YYREEE (reference sequence). V shed 3 bases and J 3 bases; nucleotides not matched to a gene: 9. CDR3: CASSSRTSGNHYEQYF. The CDR3 DNA follows: TGTGCCAGCAGCTCTAGGACTAGCGGCAACCACTACGAGCAGTACTTC.

CDR3 nucleotides: TGTGCCTGGACCTCGGGGAATCCAGATACGCAGTATTTT. Its translation: CAWTSGNPDTQYF. V is TRBV30 and J is TRBJ2-3; perhaps TRBD2 as D (5 bases). Trimming shortened V by 4 bases and J by 4 bases, and 12 bases separated the two germline ends. Germline CDR1 reads GTSNPN; CDR2 reads SVGIG (reference sequence). CDR3 length equals 13 residues.

The rearrangement uses TRBV5-1 and TRBJ1-3; 8 nucleotides line up with TRBD1. The CDR3 consists of 15 residues. Germline CDR1 is SGHRS and CDR2 is YFSETQ. V lost 1 base and J lost 0; bases outside the gene matches: 0. The CDR3 region has the DNA TGCGCCAGCAGCTTGACAGGGGGCTCTGGAAACACCATATATTTT. It specifies CASSLTGGSGNTIYF.

This sequence joins TRBV6-1 and TRBJ2-5; D is possibly TRBD2 (5 bases). V gave up 5 bases and J gave up 6 bases, with 16 bases separating them. Germline V lookup: CDR1 MNHNS, CDR2 SASEGT. This CDR3 is built from 14 residues. The CDR3 loop is CASSISYHGKTQYF. As DNA, the CDR3 is TGTGCCAGCAGTATTAGCTACCACGGGAAGACCCAGTACTTC.

The CDR3 coding sequence is TGCGCCAGCAGCTTGGAGCCTAGCGGGGTAGAGACCCAGTACTTC. As protein: CASSLEPSGVETQYF. The chain employs TRBV5-1 and TRBJ2-5; 9 nucleotides agree with TRBD2. Germline loops: CDR1 SGHRS, CDR2 YFSETQ. The J segment lost 4 bases and the V segment lost 0 bases, leaving 4 bases of the junction unmatched. The CDR3 covers 15 residues.

The chain carries TRBV11-3 and TRBJ2-1; 7 bases align to TRBD1. Germline CDR1 SGHNT, CDR2 YENEEA. The CDR3 is 16 residues long. V lost 5 bases, J lost 2 bases, and 9 bases stayed unmatched. The DNA for the CDR3 is TGTGCCAGCAGCGCAAACAGGGGCGGAACCTACAATGAGCAGTTCTTC. This gives the protein CASSANRGGTYNEQFF.